This T cell receptor (beta chain) was documented in a study of monozygotic twins with cystic fibrosis. Study-wide points: Monozygotic CF twins shared more identical nucleotide clonotypes than unrelated patients. Co-twins had the most similar V usage for 13 of 16 pairs, J for 8.

With respect to this clone: Its specificity is not known.

The protocol was immunoSEQ multiplex PCR, while the TCRdb copy is restricted to in-frame clones and leaves out a portion. The repertoire holds approximately 21,000 clones, with just under 90% as singletons. The sample consisted of blood. This receptor was obtained from a woman under 40 with cystic fibrosis.

The CDR3 DNA sequence: TGTGCCAGCAGGCCGCTCCATGGCACAGATACGCAGTATTTT. Amino acids: CASRPLHGTDTQYF. V is TRBV2 and J is TRBJ2-3; no reliable D call. CDR3 size: 14 residues. V was clipped by 6 bases and J by 1 base, with 11 bases between them. Germline V lookup: CDR1 SNHLY, CDR2 FYNNEI.